This T cell receptor (beta chain) was recorded in a study of cytomegalovirus exposure and HLA in healthy donors. Study results and limitations: Trimming of TCR beta V- and J-genes showed a link, identified in a later analysis, to a missense DCLRE1C variant. Productive status was seen about 90% or about 30% of the time for most TCR beta V segments in an earlier analysis. In vitro confirmation showed a few CMV-associated chains to be CMV antigen specific.

The primer mix had 60 Vbeta and 13 Jbeta primers. Sequenced by immunoSEQ multiplex PCR; TCRdb stores in-frame clones only, minus some. The sample comprises about 160,000 clones, over 65% of which are singletons, and roughly 7.1% rests with the top ten. About this clone itself: Its specificity is unknown.

This CDR3 is built from 19 residues. In germline, CDR1 is MGHRA, CDR2 YSYEKL. The J segment lost 2 bases and the V segment lost 0 bases, leaving 8 bases of the junction unmatched. The rearrangement uses TRBV4-1 and TRBJ2-6, with 9 bases identical to TRBD1. This receptor was identified in a man between 40 and 49 years old in good health and CMV-seropositive. Sequencing was carried out using PBMCs. CDR3 in DNA: TGCGCCAGCAGCCAAGAAGCAGGGGACAGGGTGACTGGGGCCAACGTCCTGACTTTC. Translation gives CASSQEAGDRVTGANVLTF.